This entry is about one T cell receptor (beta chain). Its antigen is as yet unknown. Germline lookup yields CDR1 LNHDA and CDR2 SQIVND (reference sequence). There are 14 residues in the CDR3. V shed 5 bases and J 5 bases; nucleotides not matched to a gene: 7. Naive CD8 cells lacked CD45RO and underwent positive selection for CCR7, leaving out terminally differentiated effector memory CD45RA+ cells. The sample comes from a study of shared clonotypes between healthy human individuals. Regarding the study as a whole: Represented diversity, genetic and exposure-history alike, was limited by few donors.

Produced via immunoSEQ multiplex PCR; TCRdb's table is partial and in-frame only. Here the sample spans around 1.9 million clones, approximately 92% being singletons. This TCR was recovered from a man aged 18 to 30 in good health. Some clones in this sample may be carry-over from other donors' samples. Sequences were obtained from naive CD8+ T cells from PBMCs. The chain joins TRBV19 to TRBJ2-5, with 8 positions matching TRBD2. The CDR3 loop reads CASSLSGIVETQYF. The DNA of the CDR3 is TGTGCCAGTAGTCTTAGCGGGATAGTGGAGACCCAGTACTTC.